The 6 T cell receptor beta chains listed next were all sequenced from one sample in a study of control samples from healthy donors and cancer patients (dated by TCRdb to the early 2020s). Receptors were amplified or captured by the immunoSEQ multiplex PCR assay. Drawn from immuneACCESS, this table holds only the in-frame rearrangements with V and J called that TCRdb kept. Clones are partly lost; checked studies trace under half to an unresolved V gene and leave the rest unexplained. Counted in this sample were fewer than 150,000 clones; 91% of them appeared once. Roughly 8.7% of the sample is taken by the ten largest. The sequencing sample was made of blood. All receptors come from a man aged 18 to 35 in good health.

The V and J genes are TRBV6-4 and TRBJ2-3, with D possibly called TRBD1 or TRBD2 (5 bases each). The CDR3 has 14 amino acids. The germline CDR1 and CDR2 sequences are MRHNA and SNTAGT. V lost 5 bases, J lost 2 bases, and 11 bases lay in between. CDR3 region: CASSLGGNTDTQYF. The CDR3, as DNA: TGTGCCAGCAGTCTTGGGGGAAACACAGATACGCAGTATTTT.

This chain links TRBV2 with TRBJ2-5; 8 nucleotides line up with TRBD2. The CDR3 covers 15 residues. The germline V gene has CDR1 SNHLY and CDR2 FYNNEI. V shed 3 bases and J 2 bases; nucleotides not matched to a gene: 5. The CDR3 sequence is CASSDLVAGQETQYF. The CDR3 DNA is TGTGCCAGCAGTGACCTGGTAGCGGGACAAGAGACCCAGTACTTC. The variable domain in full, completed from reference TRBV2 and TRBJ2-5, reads EPEVTQTPSHQVTQMGQEVILRCVPISNHLYFYWYRQILGQKVEFLVSFYNNEISEKSEIFDDQFSVERPDGSNFTLKIRSTKLEDSAMYFCASSDLVAGQETQYFGPGTRLLVL.

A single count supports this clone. The CDR3 nucleotides read TGCGCCAGCAGCCCATACATGGTTCAAGAGACCCAGTACTTC. This gives the protein CASSPYMVQETQYF. V usage is TRBV5-1 and J usage is TRBJ2-5; unclear D gene. This CDR3 has 14 amino acids. The V end was cut by 4 bases, the J end by 2 bases, with 12 bases between. Germline V gene lookup returns CDR1 SGHRS and CDR2 YFSETQ.

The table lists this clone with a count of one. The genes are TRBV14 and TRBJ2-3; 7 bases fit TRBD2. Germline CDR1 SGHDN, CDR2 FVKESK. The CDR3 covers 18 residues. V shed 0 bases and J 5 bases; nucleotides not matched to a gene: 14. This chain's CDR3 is CASSQDPRYPGGVDTQYF. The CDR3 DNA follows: TGTGCCAGCAGCCAAGATCCGAGGTATCCGGGGGGTGTAGATACGCAGTATTTT.

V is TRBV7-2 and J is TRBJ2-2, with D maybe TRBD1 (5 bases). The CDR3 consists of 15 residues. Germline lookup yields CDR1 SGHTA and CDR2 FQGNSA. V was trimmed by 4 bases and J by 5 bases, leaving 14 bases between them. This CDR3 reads CASSSTSQGTGELFF. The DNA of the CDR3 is TGTGCCAGCAGCTCGACCAGCCAGGGAACCGGGGAGCTGTTTTTT.

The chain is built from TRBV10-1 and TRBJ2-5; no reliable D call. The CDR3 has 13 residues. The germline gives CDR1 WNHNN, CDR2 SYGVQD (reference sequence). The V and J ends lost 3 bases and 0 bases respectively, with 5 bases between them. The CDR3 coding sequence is TGCGCCAGCAGTGACGGTTACCAAGAGACCCAGTACTTC. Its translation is CASSDGYQETQYF.